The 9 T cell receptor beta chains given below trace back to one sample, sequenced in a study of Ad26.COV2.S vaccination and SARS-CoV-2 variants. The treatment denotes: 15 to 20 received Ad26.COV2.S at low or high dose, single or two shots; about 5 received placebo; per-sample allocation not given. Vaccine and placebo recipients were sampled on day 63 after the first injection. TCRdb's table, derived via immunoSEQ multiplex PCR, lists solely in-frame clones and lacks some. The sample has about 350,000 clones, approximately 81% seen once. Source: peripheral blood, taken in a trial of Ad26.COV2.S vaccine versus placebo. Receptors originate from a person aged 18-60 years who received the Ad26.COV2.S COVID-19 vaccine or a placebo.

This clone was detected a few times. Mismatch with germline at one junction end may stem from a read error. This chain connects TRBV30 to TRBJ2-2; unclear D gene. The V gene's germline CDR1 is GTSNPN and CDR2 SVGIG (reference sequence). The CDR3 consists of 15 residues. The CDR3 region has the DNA TGTGCCTGGACGAACCCTATGCGGAACGCCGGGGAGCTGTTTTTT. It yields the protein CAWTNPMRNAGELFF.

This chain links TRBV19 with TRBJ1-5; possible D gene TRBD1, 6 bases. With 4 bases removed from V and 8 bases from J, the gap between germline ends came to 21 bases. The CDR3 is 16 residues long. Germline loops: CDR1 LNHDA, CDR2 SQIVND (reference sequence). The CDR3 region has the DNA TGTGCCAGTAGTAGATACGTGGCAGGGGAGGGAGAGCCCCAGCATTTT. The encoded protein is CASSRYVAGEGEPQHF.

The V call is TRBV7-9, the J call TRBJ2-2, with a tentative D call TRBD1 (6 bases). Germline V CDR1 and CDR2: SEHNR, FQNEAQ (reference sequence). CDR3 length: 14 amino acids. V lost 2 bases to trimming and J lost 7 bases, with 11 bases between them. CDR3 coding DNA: TGTGCCAGCAGCTTACCCAGGGGCAGCGGGGAGCTGTTTTTT. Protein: CASSLPRGSGELFF.

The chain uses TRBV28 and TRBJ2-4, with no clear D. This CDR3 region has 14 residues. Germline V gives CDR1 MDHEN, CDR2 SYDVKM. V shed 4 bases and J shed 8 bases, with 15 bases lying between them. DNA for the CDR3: TGTGCCAGCAGTTGGCGGTCCCGTGAGGACATTCAGTACTTC. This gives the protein CASSWRSREDIQYF.

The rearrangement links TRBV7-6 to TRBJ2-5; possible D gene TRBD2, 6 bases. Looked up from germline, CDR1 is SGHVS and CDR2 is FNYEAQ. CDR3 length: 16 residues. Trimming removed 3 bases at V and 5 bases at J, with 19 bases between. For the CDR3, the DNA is TGTGCCAGCAGCTTTAGGAGGAGGGAGTCGGCGGAGACCCAGTACTTC. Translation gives CASSFRRRESAETQYF.

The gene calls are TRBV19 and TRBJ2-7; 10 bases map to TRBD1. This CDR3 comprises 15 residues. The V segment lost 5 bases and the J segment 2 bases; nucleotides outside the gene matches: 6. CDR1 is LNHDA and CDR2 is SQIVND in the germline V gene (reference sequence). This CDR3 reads CASSVTGTGAYEQYF. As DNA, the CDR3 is TGTGCCAGTAGTGTTACCGGGACAGGGGCCTACGAGCAGTACTTC.

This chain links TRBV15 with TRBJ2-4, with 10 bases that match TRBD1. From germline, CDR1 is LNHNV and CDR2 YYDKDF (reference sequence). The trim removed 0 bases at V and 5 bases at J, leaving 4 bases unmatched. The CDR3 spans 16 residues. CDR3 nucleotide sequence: TGTGCCACCAGCAGAGATTTAGGACAGGGGGAAAACATTCAGTACTTC. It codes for CATSRDLGQGENIQYF.

The CDR3 sequence: CASSRPSGETGELFF. The DNA of the CDR3 is TGCGCCAGCAGCCGGCCGAGTGGAGAAACCGGGGAGCTGTTTTTT. V gene TRBV4-1 combines with J gene TRBJ2-2; no definite D call. CDR3 length: 15 amino acids. V gave up 4 bases and J gave up 5 bases, with 14 bases separating them. Germline V lookup: CDR1 MGHRA, CDR2 YSYEKL.

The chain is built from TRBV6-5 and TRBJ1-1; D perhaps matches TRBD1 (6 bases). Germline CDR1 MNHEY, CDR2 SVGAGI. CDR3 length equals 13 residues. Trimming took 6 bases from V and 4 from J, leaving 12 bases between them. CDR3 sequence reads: CASRRGSGTEAFF. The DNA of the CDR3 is TGTGCCAGCAGAAGGGGGTCCGGCACTGAAGCTTTCTTT.